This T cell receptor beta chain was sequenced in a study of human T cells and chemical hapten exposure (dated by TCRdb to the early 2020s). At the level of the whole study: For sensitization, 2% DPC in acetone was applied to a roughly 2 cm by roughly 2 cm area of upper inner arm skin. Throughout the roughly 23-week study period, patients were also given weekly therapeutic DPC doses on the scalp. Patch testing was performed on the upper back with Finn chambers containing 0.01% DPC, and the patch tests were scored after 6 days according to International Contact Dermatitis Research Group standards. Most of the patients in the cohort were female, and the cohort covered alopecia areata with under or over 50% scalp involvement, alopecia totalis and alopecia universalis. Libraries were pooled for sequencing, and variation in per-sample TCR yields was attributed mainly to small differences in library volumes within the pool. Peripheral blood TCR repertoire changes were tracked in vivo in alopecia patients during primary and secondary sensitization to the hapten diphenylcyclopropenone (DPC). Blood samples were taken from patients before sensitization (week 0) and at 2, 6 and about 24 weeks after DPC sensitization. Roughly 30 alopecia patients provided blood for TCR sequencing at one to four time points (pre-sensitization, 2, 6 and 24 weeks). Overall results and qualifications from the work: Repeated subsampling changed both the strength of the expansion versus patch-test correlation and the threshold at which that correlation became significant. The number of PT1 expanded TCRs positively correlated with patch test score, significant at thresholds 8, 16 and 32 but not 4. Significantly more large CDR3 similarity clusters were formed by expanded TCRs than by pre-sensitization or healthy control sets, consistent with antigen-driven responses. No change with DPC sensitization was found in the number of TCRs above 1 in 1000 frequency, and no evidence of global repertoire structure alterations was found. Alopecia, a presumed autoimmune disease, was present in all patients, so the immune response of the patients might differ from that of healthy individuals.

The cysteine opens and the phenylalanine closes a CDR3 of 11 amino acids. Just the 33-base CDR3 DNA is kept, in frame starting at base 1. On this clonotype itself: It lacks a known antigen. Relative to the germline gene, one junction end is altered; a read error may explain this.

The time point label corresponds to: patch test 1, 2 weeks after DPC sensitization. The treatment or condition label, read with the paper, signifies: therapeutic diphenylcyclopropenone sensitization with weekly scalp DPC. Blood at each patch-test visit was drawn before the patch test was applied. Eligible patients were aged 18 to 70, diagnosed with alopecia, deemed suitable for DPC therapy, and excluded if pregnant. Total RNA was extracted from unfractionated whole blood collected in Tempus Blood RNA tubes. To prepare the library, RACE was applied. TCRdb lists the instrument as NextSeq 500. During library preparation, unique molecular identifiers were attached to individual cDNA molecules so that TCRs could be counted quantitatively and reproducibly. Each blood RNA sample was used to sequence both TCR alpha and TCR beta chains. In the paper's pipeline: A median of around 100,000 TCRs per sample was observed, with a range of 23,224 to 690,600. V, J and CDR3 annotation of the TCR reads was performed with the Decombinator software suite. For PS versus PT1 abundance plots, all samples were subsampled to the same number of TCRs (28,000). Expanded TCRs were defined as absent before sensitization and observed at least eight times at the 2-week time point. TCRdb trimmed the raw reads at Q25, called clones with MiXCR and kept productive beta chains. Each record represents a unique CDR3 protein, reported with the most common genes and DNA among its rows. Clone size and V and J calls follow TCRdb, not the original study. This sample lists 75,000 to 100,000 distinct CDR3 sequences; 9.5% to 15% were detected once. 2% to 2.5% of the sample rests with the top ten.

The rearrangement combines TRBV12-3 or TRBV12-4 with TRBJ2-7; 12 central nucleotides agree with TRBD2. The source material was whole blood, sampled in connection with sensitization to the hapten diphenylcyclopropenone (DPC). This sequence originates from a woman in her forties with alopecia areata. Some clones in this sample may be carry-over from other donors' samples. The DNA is TGTGCCAGCAGAGGGACTAGCGGGTTGGACTTC. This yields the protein CASRGTSGLDF.